The subject of this entry is one T cell receptor (beta chain). It was cDNA, reverse transcribed from extracted RNA, that served as the sequencing template. Produced via immunoSEQ multiplex PCR; TCRdb's table is partial and in-frame only. The profile shows around 200,000 clones, around 65% of them singletons. Treatment given: oral pan-JAK inhibitor, 5-10 mg twice daily. Peripheral blood samples and lesional scalp punch biopsies were obtained from alopecia areata patients. The data belong to a study of CD8+ T cells in alopecia areata. The V gene lost 4 bases and the J gene lost 6 bases, with 16 bases spanning the gap. The CDR3 consists of 14 residues. Germline CDR1 and CDR2: SGHTA and FQGNSA.

Sequenced material: CD4+ T cells sorted from blood, taken at week 4, from a patient treated with tofacitinib. The TCR comes from a human donor with alopecia areata. The rearrangement joins TRBV7-2 to TRBJ2-7, with D perhaps TRBD1 (6 bases). The CDR3, as DNA: TGTGCCAGCAGCTCAACTACAGGGTACCGCGAGCAGTACTTC. Encoded protein: CASSSTTGYREQYF.